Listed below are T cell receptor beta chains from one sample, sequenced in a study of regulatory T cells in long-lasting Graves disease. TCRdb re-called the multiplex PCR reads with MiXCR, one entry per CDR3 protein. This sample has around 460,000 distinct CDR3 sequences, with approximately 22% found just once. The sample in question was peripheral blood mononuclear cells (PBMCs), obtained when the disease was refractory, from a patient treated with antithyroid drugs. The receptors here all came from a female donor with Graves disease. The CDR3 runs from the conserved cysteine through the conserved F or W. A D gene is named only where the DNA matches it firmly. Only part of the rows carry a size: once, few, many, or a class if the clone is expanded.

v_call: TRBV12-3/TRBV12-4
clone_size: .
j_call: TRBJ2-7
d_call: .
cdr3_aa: CASSLVQGGTFYEQYF
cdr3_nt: TGTGCCAGCAGTTTAGTGCAGGGGGGGACCTTCTACGAGCAGTACTTC

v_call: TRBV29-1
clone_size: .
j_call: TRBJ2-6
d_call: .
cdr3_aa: CSVEVDSGANVLTF
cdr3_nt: TGCAGCGTTGAAGTGGATTCTGGGGCCAACGTCCTGACTTTC

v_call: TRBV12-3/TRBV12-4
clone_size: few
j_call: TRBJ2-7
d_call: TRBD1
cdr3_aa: CASSPGTADSAEQYF
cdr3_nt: TGTGCCAGCAGTCCGGGGACAGCAGACTCCGCCGAGCAGTACTTC

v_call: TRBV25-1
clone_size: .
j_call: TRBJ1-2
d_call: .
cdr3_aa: CASSKQTAGLHGYTF
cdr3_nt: TGTGCCAGCAGTAAACAAACGGCGGGCCTGCATGGCTACACCTTC

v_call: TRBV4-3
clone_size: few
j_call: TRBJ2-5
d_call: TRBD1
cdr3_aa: CASSQSRQGSVGQETQYF
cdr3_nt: TGCGCCAGCAGCCAGTCAAGACAGGGGTCCGTAGGTCAAGAGACCCAGTACTTC

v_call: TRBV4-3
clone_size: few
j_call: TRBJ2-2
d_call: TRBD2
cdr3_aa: CASSQDRLAGGRTGELFF
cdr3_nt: TGCGCCAGCAGCCAAGATCGACTAGCGGGGGGGCGGACCGGGGAGCTGTTTTTT

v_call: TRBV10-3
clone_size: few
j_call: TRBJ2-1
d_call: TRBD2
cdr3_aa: CAIGPSGDNEQFF
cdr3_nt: TGTGCCATCGGACCCAGCGGGGACAATGAGCAGTTCTTC

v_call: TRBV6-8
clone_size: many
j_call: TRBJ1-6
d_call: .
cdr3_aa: CASSSSRSYNSPLHF
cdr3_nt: TGTGCCAGCAGTAGCAGTCGGTCCTATAATTCACCCCTCCACTTT

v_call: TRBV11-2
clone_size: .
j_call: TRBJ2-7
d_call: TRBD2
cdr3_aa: CASSQELTSGSRSYEQYF
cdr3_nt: TGCGCCAGCAGCCAAGAGTTGACTAGCGGGAGCCGCTCCTACGAGCAGTACTTC

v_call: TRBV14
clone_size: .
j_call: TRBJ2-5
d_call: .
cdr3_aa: CASSQESRSGQFQETQYF
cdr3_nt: TGTGCCAGCAGCCAAGAGAGTCGGTCAGGGCAGTTCCAAGAGACCCAGTACTTC

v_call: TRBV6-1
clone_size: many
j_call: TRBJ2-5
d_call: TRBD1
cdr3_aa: CASSGTVETQYF
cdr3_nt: TGTGCCAGCAGCGGGACAGTAGAGACCCAGTACTTC

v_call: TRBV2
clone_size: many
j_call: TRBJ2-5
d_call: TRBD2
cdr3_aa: CASRVGLPGETQYF
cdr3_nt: TGTGCCAGCAGGGTGGGACTACCGGGGGAGACCCAGTACTTC

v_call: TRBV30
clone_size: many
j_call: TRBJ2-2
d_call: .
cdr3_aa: CAWSGHTGELFF
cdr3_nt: TGTGCCTGGAGTGGGCACACCGGGGAGCTGTTTTTT

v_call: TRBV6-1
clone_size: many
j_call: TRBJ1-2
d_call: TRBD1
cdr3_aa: CASSEVRQGGYTF
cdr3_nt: TGTGCCAGCAGTGAAGTCCGACAGGGGGGCTACACCTTC

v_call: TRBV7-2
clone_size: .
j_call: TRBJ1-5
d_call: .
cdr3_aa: CASSPGIYQPQHF
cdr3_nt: TGTGCCAGCAGCCCCGGGATCTATCAGCCCCAGCATTTT

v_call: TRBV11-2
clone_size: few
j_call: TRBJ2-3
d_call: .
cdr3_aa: CASSGGLYTDTQYF
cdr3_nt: TGTGCCAGCAGCGGAGGACTGTACACAGATACGCAGTATTTT

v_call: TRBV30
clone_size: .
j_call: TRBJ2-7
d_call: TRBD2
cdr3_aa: CAWSVSSGNYEQYF
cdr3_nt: TGTGCCTGGAGTGTTAGTAGCGGGAACTACGAGCAGTACTTC

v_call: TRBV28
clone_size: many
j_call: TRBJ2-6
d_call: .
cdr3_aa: CASSSRRISGANVLTF
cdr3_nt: TGTGCCAGCAGTTCACGACGGATCTCTGGGGCCAACGTCCTGACTTTC

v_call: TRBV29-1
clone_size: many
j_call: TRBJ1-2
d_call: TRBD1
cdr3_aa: CSVGLSQGSYTF
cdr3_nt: TGCAGCGTTGGCCTTTCACAGGGGAGCTACACCTTC

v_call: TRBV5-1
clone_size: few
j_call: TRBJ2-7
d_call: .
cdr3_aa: CASSLVPDYGPYEQYF
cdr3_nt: TGCGCCAGCAGCTTGGTCCCGGACTACGGACCCTACGAGCAGTACTTC

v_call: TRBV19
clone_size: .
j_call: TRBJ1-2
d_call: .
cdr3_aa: CASSIYLGYGYTF
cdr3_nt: TGTGCCAGTAGTATTTACCTAGGCTATGGCTACACCTTC

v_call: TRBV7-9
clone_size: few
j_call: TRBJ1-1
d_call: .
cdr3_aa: CASSPTGMNTEAFF
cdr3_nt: TGTGCCAGCAGCCCGACAGGCATGAACACTGAAGCTTTCTTT

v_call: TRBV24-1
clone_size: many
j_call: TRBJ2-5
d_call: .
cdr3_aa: CATSDLLDTGETQYF
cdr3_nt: TGTGCCACCAGTGATTTGCTCGATACGGGAGAGACCCAGTACTTC

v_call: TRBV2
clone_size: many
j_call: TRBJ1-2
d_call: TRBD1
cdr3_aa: CASSARQGARDGYTF
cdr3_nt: TGTGCCAGCAGTGCCCGACAGGGGGCGCGAGATGGCTACACCTTC

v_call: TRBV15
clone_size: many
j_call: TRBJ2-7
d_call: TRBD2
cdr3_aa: CATSPEREVTYEQYF
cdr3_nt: TGTGCCACCAGCCCCGAGCGGGAGGTAACCTACGAGCAGTACTTC

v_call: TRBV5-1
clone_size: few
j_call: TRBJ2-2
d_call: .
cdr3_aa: CASRQGENTGELFF
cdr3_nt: TGCGCCAGCAGACAGGGAGAAAACACCGGGGAGCTGTTTTTT

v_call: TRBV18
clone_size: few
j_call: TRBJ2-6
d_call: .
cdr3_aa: CASSPSAGANVLTF
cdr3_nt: TGTGCCAGCTCACCATCAGCCGGGGCCAACGTCCTGACTTTC